The table lists the clone carrying this T cell receptor (beta chain) with a count of one. Its antigen remains unknown. This sample stems from a study of T cell repertoires in cytomegalovirus infection. From the reads, TCRdb called clonotypes with MiXCR, one entry per CDR3 protein. The data hold around 340,000 distinct CDR3 sequences, with 25% to 30% observed a single time. CDR1 and CDR2 from the germline V gene are SGHDT and YYEEEE. The CDR3 has 16 amino acids. V lost 4 bases, J lost 8 bases, and 13 bases stayed unmatched. Study-level points and caveats: Adding up the frequency of public TCR beta families identified people who carried CMV plus the relevant HLA.

The sequences come from cultured PBMCs, collected from culture after CMV antigen stimulation. The V call is TRBV5-6, the J call TRBJ2-1; 9 bases agree with TRBD1. The clonotype was recovered from a human donor in good health (CMV status not recorded). Some clones in this sample may be carry-over from other donors' samples. CDR3 region: CASSPRGTGNTDEQFF. The CDR3, as DNA: TGTGCCAGCAGCCCTCGAGGGACAGGGAATACGGATGAGCAGTTCTTC.